This is a list of T cell receptor beta chains from one sample in a study of cytomegalovirus exposure and HLA in healthy donors. The method was immunoSEQ multiplex PCR; TCRdb's version includes in-frame clones alone and lacks a portion of them. Of 150,000 to 200,000 clones in the sample, around three quarters are singletons; the top ten hold approximately 2.1%. The sample was PBMCs. These receptors all come from a woman between 45 and 60 years old in good health and CMV-seronegative. CDR3s include the opening cysteine and the closing phenylalanine or tryptophan. A D gene is named only where the DNA matches it firmly. Clone size is shown for a subset of rows, as once, few, many or a class of expanded clone.

abundance: once; d_gene: TRBD2; j_gene: TRBJ2-3; v_gene: TRBV10-2; CDR3aa: CASKVLAFSTDTQYF; CDR3nt: TGCGCCAGCAAAGTACTAGCGTTTAGCACAGATACGCAGTATTTT
abundance: once; d_gene: TRBD1; j_gene: TRBJ1-1; v_gene: TRBV9; CDR3aa: CASSVSTGGGVTEAFF; CDR3nt: TGTGCCAGCAGCGTCTCGACAGGGGGTGGTGTCACTGAAGCTTTCTTT
abundance: NA; d_gene: TRBD1; j_gene: TRBJ1-1; v_gene: TRBV19; CDR3aa: CASSINQGAEAFF; CDR3nt: TGTGCCAGTAGTATTAACCAGGGGGCGGAAGCTTTCTTT
abundance: NA; d_gene: TRBD2; j_gene: TRBJ2-3; v_gene: TRBV2; CDR3aa: CASSDRGGPTDTQYF; CDR3nt: TGTGCCAGCAGTGATCGGGGAGGGCCCACAGATACGCAGTATTTT
abundance: once; d_gene: TRBD1; j_gene: TRBJ2-7; v_gene: TRBV6-5; CDR3aa: CASRWDRGRGEQYF; CDR3nt: TGTGCCAGCAGATGGGACAGGGGGCGGGGCGAGCAGTACTTC
abundance: NA; d_gene: NA; j_gene: TRBJ1-5; v_gene: TRBV9; CDR3aa: CASSPSVGDQPQHF; CDR3nt: TGTGCCAGCAGCCCGAGTGTAGGGGATCAGCCCCAGCATTTT
abundance: few; d_gene: NA; j_gene: TRBJ1-6; v_gene: TRBV14; CDR3aa: CASSQDFANSPLHF; CDR3nt: TGTGCCAGCAGCCAAGATTTTGCGAATTCACCCCTCCACTTT
abundance: once; d_gene: NA; j_gene: TRBJ2-1; v_gene: TRBV7-3; CDR3aa: CASSLGLYNEQFF; CDR3nt: TGTGCCAGCAGCTTAGGACTTTACAATGAGCAGTTCTTC
abundance: NA; d_gene: NA; j_gene: TRBJ2-5; v_gene: TRBV6-1; CDR3aa: CASSKEGLFQKTQYF; CDR3nt: TGTGCCAGCAGTAAAGAGGGACTGTTCCAAAAGACCCAGTACTTC
abundance: NA; d_gene: TRBD1; j_gene: TRBJ1-4; v_gene: TRBV7-9; CDR3aa: CASSSEGQGSPKLFF; CDR3nt: TGTGCCAGCAGCTCGGAGGGACAGGGGTCCCCTAAACTGTTTTTT
abundance: NA; d_gene: TRBD1; j_gene: TRBJ2-1; v_gene: TRBV18; CDR3aa: CASRTGTGTYNEQFF; CDR3nt: TGTGCCAGTCGAACCGGGACAGGGACCTACAATGAGCAGTTCTTC
abundance: NA; d_gene: TRBD1; j_gene: TRBJ1-5; v_gene: TRBV19; CDR3aa: CASRRRTGDWQPQHF; CDR3nt: TGTGCCAGTAGAAGAAGGACAGGGGATTGGCAGCCCCAGCATTTT
abundance: NA; d_gene: NA; j_gene: TRBJ1-3; v_gene: TRBV5-6; CDR3aa: CASSLGDFSGNTIYF; CDR3nt: TGTGCCAGCAGCTTGGGGGACTTCTCTGGAAACACCATATATTTT
abundance: once; d_gene: NA; j_gene: TRBJ1-2; v_gene: TRBV19; CDR3aa: CASNDWEGYTF; CDR3nt: TGTGCCAGTAATGACTGGGAGGGCTACACCTTC
abundance: NA; d_gene: NA; j_gene: TRBJ2-1; v_gene: TRBV28; CDR3aa: CASSLIREHNEQFF; CDR3nt: TGTGCCAGCAGTTTAATTCGGGAGCACAATGAGCAGTTCTTC
abundance: NA; d_gene: TRBD1; j_gene: TRBJ2-7; v_gene: TRBV11-3; CDR3aa: CASSPGGQAPYEQYF; CDR3nt: TGTGCCAGCAGCCCCGGGGGACAGGCCCCCTACGAGCAGTACTTC
abundance: NA; d_gene: NA; j_gene: TRBJ2-7; v_gene: TRBV7-9; CDR3aa: CASSYEYAHEQYF; CDR3nt: TGTGCCAGCAGCTACGAATACGCCCACGAGCAGTACTTC
abundance: NA; d_gene: NA; j_gene: TRBJ2-3; v_gene: TRBV7-8; CDR3aa: CASTRRGTDTQYF; CDR3nt: TGTGCCAGCACCCGCCGGGGCACAGATACGCAGTATTTT
abundance: NA; d_gene: NA; j_gene: TRBJ2-5; v_gene: TRBV4-2; CDR3aa: CASRPGHYQETQYF; CDR3nt: TGTGCCAGCAGACCGGGACACTACCAAGAGACCCAGTACTTC
abundance: NA; d_gene: NA; j_gene: TRBJ1-3; v_gene: TRBV29-1; CDR3aa: CSVEPQGRNTIYF; CDR3nt: TGCAGCGTTGAGCCGCAGGGCAGAAACACCATATATTTT
abundance: NA; d_gene: TRBD2; j_gene: TRBJ2-1; v_gene: TRBV18; CDR3aa: CASSPPFQREENEQFF; CDR3nt: TGTGCCAGCTCACCACCGTTCCAGCGGGAGGAAAATGAGCAGTTCTTC
abundance: NA; d_gene: TRBD1; j_gene: TRBJ2-5; v_gene: TRBV27; CDR3aa: CASSFGAGGQETQYF; CDR3nt: TGTGCCAGCAGTTTTGGGGCAGGGGGTCAAGAGACCCAGTACTTC
abundance: NA; d_gene: TRBD1; j_gene: TRBJ1-5; v_gene: TRBV5-1; CDR3aa: CASSLTGGGQPQHF; CDR3nt: TGCGCCAGCAGCTTGACAGGGGGCGGTCAGCCCCAGCATTTT
abundance: NA; d_gene: TRBD2; j_gene: TRBJ2-5; v_gene: TRBV7-2; CDR3aa: CASSPRVGGIRETQYF; CDR3nt: TGTGCCAGCAGCCCCAGAGTCGGGGGGATCCGAGAGACCCAGTACTTC
abundance: NA; d_gene: TRBD1; j_gene: TRBJ1-1; v_gene: TRBV6-5; CDR3aa: CASSPPDRAEAFF; CDR3nt: TGTGCCAGCAGCCCCCCGGACAGGGCAGAAGCTTTCTTT
abundance: NA; d_gene: NA; j_gene: TRBJ1-4; v_gene: TRBV7-9; CDR3aa: CASSSFDSKKLFF; CDR3nt: TGTGCCAGCAGCTCGTTCGATAGTAAAAAACTGTTTTTT
abundance: NA; d_gene: NA; j_gene: TRBJ2-5; v_gene: TRBV18; CDR3aa: CASSPGTAGETQYF; CDR3nt: TGTGCCAGCTCACCGGGGACTGCTGGAGAGACCCAGTACTTC
abundance: NA; d_gene: NA; j_gene: TRBJ2-7; v_gene: TRBV21-1; CDR3aa: CASSKSARGVQIYEQYF; CDR3nt: TGTGCCAGCAGCAAATCGGCGCGGGGGGTTCAAATCTACGAGCAGTACTTC
abundance: NA; d_gene: TRBD1; j_gene: TRBJ1-2; v_gene: TRBV2; CDR3aa: CASSSSGTGDPYTF; CDR3nt: TGTGCCAGCAGTTCATCCGGGACAGGGGATCCCTACACCTTC
abundance: NA; d_gene: TRBD1; j_gene: TRBJ2-7; v_gene: TRBV28; CDR3aa: CASIPDRAYYEQYF; CDR3nt: TGTGCCAGCATTCCGGACAGGGCCTACTACGAGCAGTACTTC
abundance: NA; d_gene: NA; j_gene: TRBJ1-2; v_gene: TRBV11-2; CDR3aa: CASSLQAIGYTF; CDR3nt: TGTGCCAGCAGCTTGCAGGCAATTGGCTACACCTTC
abundance: NA; d_gene: TRBD2; j_gene: TRBJ2-7; v_gene: TRBV15; CDR3aa: CATSSGGLATEQYF; CDR3nt: TGTGCCACCAGCAGCGGGGGACTAGCAACCGAGCAGTACTTC
abundance: once; d_gene: TRBD1; j_gene: TRBJ2-3; v_gene: TRBV6-1; CDR3aa: CASKTGEFPDTQYF; CDR3nt: TGTGCCAGTAAGACAGGGGAGTTCCCAGATACGCAGTATTTT
abundance: NA; d_gene: NA; j_gene: TRBJ1-1; v_gene: TRBV5-1; CDR3aa: CASSSGMPGTEAFF; CDR3nt: TGCGCCAGCAGCTCCGGGATGCCGGGCACTGAAGCTTTCTTT
abundance: NA; d_gene: TRBD2; j_gene: TRBJ2-1; v_gene: TRBV28; CDR3aa: CASIPGSHHPLAGEKNEQFF; CDR3nt: TGTGCCAGCATTCCCGGGTCACATCATCCACTAGCGGGAGAGAAGAATGAGCAGTTCTTC
abundance: NA; d_gene: NA; j_gene: TRBJ2-6; v_gene: TRBV30; CDR3aa: CAWSLGGSGANVLTF; CDR3nt: TGTGCCTGGAGCCTAGGGGGATCTGGGGCCAACGTCCTGACTTTC
abundance: NA; d_gene: NA; j_gene: TRBJ1-6; v_gene: TRBV25-1; CDR3aa: CASSEDWGGYNSPLHF; CDR3nt: TGTGCCAGCAGTGAAGATTGGGGGGGTTATAATTCACCCCTCCACTTT
abundance: NA; d_gene: TRBD2; j_gene: TRBJ2-3; v_gene: TRBV7-9; CDR3aa: CASSLGLAGSTDTQYF; CDR3nt: TGTGCCAGCAGCCTTGGACTAGCGGGGAGCACAGATACGCAGTATTTT
abundance: NA; d_gene: NA; j_gene: TRBJ2-1; v_gene: TRBV5-6; CDR3aa: CASSSVAAYNEQFF; CDR3nt: TGTGCCAGCAGCTCGGTAGCGGCCTACAATGAGCAGTTCTTC
abundance: NA; d_gene: TRBD2; j_gene: TRBJ2-3; v_gene: TRBV6-5; CDR3aa: CASSPGLAVNTQYF; CDR3nt: TGTGCCAGCAGTCCGGGACTAGCGGTGAATACGCAGTATTTT